This TCR beta chain comes out of a study of OX40 agonist ivuxolimab in advanced cancers. As for the study in general: Earlier anti-PD-1, anti-PD-L1 or anti-CTLA-4 therapy was permitted; about 39% had received some.

Germline V gives CDR1 SGHVS, CDR2 FNYEAQ. The CDR3 sequence is 14 residues long. Trimming took off 5 bases at V and 3 bases at J, with 13 bases between the two ends. General study results and limits: Blood T cells, both CD4+ and CD8+, expanded clonally by week 6 at 0.1 to 3.0 mg/kg. At 0.1-3.0 mg/kg, partial responders had clonal expansion among the lowest observed. Expanded peripheral T-cell antigen specificity went undetermined.

On this clone: The antigen remains undetermined.

Measured with immunoSEQ multiplex PCR; TCRdb has only the in-frame clones, and not every one. The sample yields more than 85,000 clones, roughly nine tenths seen once. The V gene is TRBV7-6, the J gene TRBJ1-1; no clear D. Sequenced material: CD4+ or CD8+ T cells sorted from blood, taken in a trial of the OX40 agonist ivuxolimab. The receptor's source is an adult with an advanced solid tumor such as melanoma, head and neck, liver or kidney cancer. CDR3 sequence reads: CASSQNPKDTEAFF. CDR3 nucleotides: TGTGCCAGCAGCCAGAACCCAAAAGACACTGAAGCTTTCTTT.